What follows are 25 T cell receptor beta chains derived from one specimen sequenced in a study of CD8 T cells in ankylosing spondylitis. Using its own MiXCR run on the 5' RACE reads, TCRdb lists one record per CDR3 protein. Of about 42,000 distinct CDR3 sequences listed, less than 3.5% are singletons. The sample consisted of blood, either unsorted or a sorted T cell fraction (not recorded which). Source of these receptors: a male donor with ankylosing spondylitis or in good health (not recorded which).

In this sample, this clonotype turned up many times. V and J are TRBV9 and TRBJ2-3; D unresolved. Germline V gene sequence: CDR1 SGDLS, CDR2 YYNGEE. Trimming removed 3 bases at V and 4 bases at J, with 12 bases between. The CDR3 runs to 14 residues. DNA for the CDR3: TGTGCCAGCAGCGAGGGCCAGAGACCAGATACGCAGTATTTT. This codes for CASSEGQRPDTQYF. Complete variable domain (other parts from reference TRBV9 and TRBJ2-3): DSGVTQTPKHLITATGQRVTLRCSPRSGDLSVYWYQQSLDQGLQFLIQYYNGEERAKGNILERFSAQQFPDLHSELNLSSLELGDSALYFCASSEGQRPDTQYFGPGTRLTVL.

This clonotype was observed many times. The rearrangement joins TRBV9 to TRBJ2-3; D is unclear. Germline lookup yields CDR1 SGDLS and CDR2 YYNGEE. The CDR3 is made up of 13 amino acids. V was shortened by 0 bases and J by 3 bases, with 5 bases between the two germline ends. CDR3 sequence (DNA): TGTGCCAGCAGCGTAGTCTTGACAGATACGCAGTATTTT. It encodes CASSVVLTDTQYF.

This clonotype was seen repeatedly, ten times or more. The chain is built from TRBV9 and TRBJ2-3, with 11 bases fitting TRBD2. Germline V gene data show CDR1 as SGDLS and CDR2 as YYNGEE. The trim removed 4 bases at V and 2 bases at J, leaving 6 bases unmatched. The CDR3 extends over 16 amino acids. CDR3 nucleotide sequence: TGTGCCAGCAGCTCTCAGACTAGCGGGGTCACAGATACGCAGTATTTT. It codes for CASSSQTSGVTDTQYF.

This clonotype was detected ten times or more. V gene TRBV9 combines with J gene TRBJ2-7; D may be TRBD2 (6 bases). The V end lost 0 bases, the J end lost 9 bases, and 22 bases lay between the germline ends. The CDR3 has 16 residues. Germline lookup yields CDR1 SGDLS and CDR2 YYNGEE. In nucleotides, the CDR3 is TGTGCCAGCAGCGTAGCGACGGCGGGGACCCACGAGGTGCAGTACTTC. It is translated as CASSVATAGTHEVQYF. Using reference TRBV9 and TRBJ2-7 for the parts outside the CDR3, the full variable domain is DSGVTQTPKHLITATGQRVTLRCSPRSGDLSVYWYQQSLDQGLQFLIQYYNGEERAKGNILERFSAQQFPDLHSELNLSSLELGDSALYFCASSVATAGTHEVQYFGPGTRLTVT.

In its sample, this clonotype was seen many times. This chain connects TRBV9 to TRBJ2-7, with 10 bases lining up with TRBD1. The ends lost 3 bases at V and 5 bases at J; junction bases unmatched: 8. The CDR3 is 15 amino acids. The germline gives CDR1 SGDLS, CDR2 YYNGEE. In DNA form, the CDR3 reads TGTGCCAGCAGCGCTCCCGGGACAGGGGCACACGAGCAGTACTTC. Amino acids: CASSAPGTGAHEQYF.

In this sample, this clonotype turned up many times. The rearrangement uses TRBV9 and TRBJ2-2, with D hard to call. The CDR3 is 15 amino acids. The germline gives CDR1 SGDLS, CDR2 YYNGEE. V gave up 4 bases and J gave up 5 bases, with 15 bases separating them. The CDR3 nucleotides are TGTGCCAGCAGCATCCAGAGTCTTTGGACCGGGGAGCTGTTTTTT. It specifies CASSIQSLWTGELFF.

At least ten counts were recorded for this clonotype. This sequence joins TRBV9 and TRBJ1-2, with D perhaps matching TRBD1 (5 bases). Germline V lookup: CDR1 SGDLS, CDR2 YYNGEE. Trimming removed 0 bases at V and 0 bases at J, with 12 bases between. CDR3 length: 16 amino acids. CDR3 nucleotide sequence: TGTGCCAGCAGCGTAGCTACGGGGGTAGCTAACTATGGCTACACCTTC. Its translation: CASSVATGVANYGYTF.

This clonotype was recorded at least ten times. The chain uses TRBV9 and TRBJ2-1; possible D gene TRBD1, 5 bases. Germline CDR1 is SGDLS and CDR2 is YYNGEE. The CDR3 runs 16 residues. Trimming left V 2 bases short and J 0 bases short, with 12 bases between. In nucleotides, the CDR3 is TGTGCCAGCAGCGTTCGACAGCCGAGCTCCTACAATGAGCAGTTCTTC. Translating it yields CASSVRQPSSYNEQFF.

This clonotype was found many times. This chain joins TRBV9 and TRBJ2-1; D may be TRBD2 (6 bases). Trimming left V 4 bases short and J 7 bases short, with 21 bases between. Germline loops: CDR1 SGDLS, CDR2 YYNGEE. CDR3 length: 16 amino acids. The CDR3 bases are TGTGCCAGCAGCCCAATAGCGGAAATACTCCCAAATGAGCAGTTCTTC. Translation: CASSPIAEILPNEQFF.

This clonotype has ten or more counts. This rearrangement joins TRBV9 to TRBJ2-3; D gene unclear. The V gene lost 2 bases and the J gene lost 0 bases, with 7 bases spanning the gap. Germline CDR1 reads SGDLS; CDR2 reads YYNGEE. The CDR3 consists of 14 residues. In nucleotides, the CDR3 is TGTGCCAGCAGCGTTTTGGCTAGCACAGATACGCAGTATTTT. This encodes CASSVLASTDTQYF.

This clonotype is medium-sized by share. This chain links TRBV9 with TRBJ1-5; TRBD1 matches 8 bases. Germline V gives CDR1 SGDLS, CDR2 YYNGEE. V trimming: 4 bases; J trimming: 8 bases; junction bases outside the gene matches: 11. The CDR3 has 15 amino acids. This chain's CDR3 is CASSPRGQGVEPQHF. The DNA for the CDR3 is TGTGCCAGCAGCCCTCGAGGACAGGGTGTTGAGCCCCAGCATTTT.

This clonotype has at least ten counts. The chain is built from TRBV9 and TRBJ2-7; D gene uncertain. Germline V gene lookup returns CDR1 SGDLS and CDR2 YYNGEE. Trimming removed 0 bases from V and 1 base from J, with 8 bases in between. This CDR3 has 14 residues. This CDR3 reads CASSVGAPSYEQYF. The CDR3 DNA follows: TGTGCCAGCAGCGTAGGCGCACCTTCCTACGAGCAGTACTTC.

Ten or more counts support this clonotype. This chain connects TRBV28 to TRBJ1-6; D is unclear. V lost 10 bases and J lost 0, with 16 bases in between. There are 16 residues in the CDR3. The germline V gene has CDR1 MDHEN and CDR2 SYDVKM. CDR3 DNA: TGTGCCATCTTGACACGCCAGAGCTCCTATAATTCACCCCTCCACTTT. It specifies CAILTRQSSYNSPLHF.

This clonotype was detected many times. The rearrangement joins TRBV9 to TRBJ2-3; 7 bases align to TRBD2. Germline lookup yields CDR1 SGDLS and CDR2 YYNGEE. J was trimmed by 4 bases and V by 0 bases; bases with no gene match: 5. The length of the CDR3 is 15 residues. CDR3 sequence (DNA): TGTGCCAGCAGCGTAGTTTCTAGCGGAGCAGATACGCAGTATTTT. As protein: CASSVVSSGADTQYF.

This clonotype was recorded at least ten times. Here the CDR3 DNA reads TGTGCCAGCAGCCCAGGGGGTCGGCAGGGGGATTCACCCCTCCACTTT. It is translated as CASSPGGRQGDSPLHF. The chain is built from TRBV9 and TRBJ1-6; TRBD1 matches 7 bases. Germline V gene sequence: CDR1 SGDLS, CDR2 YYNGEE. The CDR3 has 16 residues. Trimming cost V 4 bases and J 8 bases; bases outside gene matches: 12.

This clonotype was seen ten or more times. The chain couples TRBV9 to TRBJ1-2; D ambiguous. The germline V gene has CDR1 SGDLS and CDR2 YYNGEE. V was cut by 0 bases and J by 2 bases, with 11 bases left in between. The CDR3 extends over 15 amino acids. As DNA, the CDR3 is TGTGCCAGCAGCGTAGCGAGGGCAGAGAACTATGGCTACACCTTC. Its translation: CASSVARAENYGYTF.

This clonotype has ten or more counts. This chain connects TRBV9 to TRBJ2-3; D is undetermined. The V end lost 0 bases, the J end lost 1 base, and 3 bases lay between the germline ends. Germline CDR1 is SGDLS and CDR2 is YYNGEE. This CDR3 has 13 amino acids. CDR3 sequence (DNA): TGTGCCAGCAGCGTAGATCGCACAGATACGCAGTATTTT. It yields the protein CASSVDRTDTQYF. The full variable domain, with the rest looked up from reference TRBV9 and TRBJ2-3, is DSGVTQTPKHLITATGQRVTLRCSPRSGDLSVYWYQQSLDQGLQFLIQYYNGEERAKGNILERFSAQQFPDLHSELNLSSLELGDSALYFCASSVDRTDTQYFGPGTRLTVL.

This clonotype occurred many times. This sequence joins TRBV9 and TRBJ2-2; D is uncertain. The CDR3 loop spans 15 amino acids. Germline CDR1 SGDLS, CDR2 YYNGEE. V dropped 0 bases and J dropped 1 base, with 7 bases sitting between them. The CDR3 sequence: CASSVVPENTGELFF. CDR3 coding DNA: TGTGCCAGCAGCGTAGTGCCCGAGAACACCGGGGAGCTGTTTTTT.

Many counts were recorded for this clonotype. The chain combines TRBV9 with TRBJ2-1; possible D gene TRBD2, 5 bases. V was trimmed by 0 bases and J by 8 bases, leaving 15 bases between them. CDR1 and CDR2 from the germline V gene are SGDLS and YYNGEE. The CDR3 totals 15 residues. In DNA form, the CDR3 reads TGTGCCAGCAGCGTAGTGGCTAGCCTTTGGGATGAGCAGTTCTTC. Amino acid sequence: CASSVVASLWDEQFF.

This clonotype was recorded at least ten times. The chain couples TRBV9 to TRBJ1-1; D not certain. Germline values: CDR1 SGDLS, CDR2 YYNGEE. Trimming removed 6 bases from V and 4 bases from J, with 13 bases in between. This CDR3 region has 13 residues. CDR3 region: CASKGDPGTEAFF. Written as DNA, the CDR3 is TGTGCCAGCAAGGGAGATCCAGGCACTGAAGCTTTCTTT.

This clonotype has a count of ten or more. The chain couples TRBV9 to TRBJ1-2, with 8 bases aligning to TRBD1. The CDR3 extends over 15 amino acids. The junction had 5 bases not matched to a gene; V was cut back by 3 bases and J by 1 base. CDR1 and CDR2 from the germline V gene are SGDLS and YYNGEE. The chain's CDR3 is CASSGRGRDNYGYTF. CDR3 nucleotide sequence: TGTGCCAGCAGCGGCAGGGGGCGGGATAACTATGGCTACACCTTC.

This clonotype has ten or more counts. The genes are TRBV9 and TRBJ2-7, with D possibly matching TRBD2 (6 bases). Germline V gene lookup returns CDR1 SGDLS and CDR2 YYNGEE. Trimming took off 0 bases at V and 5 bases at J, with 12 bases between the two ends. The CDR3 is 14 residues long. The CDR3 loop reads CASSVGQRRDEQYF. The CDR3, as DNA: TGTGCCAGCAGCGTAGGGCAGCGGAGGGACGAGCAGTACTTC.

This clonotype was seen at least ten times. The CDR3 here is CASSPNTGRIVGELFF. The CDR3 region has the DNA TGTGCCAGCAGCCCAAACACAGGGAGAATAGTCGGGGAGCTGTTTTTT. The V gene is TRBV9, the J gene TRBJ2-2; tentative D call: TRBD1 (6 bases). CDR1 is SGDLS, CDR2 YYNGEE, per germline. Trimming pared 4 bases from V and 7 bases from J, leaving 20 bases between. This CDR3 contains 16 residues. The complete variable domain, with remaining parts taken from reference TRBV9 and TRBJ2-2, reads DSGVTQTPKHLITATGQRVTLRCSPRSGDLSVYWYQQSLDQGLQFLIQYYNGEERAKGNILERFSAQQFPDLHSELNLSSLELGDSALYFCASSPNTGRIVGELFFGEGSRLTVL.

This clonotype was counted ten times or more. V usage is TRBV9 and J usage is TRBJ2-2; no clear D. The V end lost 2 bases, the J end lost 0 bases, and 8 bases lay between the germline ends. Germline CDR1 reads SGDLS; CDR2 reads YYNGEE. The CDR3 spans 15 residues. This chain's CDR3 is CASSVLGSNTGELFF. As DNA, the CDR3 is TGTGCCAGCAGCGTTCTGGGCTCGAACACCGGGGAGCTGTTTTTT.

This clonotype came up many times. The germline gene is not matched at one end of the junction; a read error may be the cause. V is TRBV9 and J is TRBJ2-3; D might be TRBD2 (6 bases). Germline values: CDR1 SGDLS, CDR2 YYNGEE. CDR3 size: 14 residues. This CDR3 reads CASSVDGSRDTQYF. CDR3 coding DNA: TGTGCCAGCAGCGTAGACGGGAGCAGAGATACGCAGTATTTT.